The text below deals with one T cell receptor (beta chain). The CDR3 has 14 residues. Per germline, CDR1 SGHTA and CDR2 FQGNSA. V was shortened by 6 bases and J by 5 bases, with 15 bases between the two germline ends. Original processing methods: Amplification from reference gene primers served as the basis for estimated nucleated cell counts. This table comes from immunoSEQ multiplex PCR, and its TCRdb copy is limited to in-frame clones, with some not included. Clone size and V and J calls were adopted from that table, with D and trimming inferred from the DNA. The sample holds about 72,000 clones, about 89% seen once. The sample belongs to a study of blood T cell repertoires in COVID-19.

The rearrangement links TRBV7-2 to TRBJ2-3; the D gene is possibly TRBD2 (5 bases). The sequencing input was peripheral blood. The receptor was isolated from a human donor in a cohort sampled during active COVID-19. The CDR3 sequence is CASSLGSSKDTQYF. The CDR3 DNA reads TGTGCCAGCAGTCTAGGGAGTTCAAAAGATACGCAGTATTTT.